This T cell receptor (beta chain) originates from a study of T cell responses to AZD1222 COVID-19 vaccine. Study details: Pooling of second doses given at about 4 or about 12 weeks was done.

Study-wide findings and caveats: A mostly white British donor set with more females was recruited, and clonal diversity was possibly underestimated.

This CDR3 has 16 residues. Trimming cost V 3 bases and J 1 base; bases outside gene matches: 9. Germline assignment: CDR1 SGHRS and CDR2 YFSETQ. As for this clone: Antigen: not known.

Produced via immunoSEQ multiplex PCR; TCRdb's table is partial and in-frame only. In the table there are about 85,000 clones, around 85% of which are singletons. The V call is TRBV5-1, the J call TRBJ1-2; 7 bases align to TRBD1. The receptor was isolated from an adult in good health. Sample: peripheral blood, taken on day 0 of AZD1222 vaccination. Here the CDR3 reads CASSSGGTAGNYGYTF. The CDR3 DNA reads TGCGCCAGCAGCTCCGGAGGGACAGCTGGTAACTATGGCTACACCTTC.